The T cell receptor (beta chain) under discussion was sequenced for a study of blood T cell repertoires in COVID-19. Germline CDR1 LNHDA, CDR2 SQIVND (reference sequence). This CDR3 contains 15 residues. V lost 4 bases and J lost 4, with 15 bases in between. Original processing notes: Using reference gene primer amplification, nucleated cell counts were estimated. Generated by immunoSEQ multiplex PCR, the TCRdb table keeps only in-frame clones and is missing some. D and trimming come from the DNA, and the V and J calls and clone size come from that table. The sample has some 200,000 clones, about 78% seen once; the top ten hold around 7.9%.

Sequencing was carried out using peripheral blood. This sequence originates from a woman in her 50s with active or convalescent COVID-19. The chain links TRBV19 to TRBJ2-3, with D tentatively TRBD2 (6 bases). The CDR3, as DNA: TGTGCCAGTAGTACCTCTAGTTGGAGGGCAGATACGCAGTATTTT. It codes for CASSTSSWRADTQYF. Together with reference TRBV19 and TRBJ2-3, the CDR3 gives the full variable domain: DGGITQSPKYLFRKEGQNVTLSCEQNLNHDAMYWYRQDPGQGLRLIYYSQIVNDFQKGDIAEGYSVSREKKESFPLTVTSAQKNPTAFYLCASSTSSWRADTQYFGPGTRLTVL.